What follows describes a single T cell receptor (beta chain). Its specificity is unknown. Other DNA sequences in the same sample also yield this CDR3. Looked up from germline, CDR1 is SNHLY and CDR2 is FYNNEI. Trimming cost V 6 bases and J 5 bases; bases outside gene matches: 2. The CDR3 contains 12 residues. The data stem from a study of beta chain features in type 1 diabetes. As for the study in general: The study found patients and healthy donors alike in age, gender and cell yields.

Study results and caveats: Researchers report that Type 1 diabetes patients had moderately but significantly shorter TCRB CDR3s across all four CD4+ subsets. Patients with type 1 diabetes carried fewer insertions and had more deletions at their VDJ junctions. An over-representation of cells with high TCR expression could result from cDNA sequencing. Comparison showed that naive, central memory and Treg TCRB repertoires appeared more similar among patients than among healthy donors.

The authors reverse transcribed all of the isolated RNA, so sequencing captured expressed TCRB transcripts. The method was immunoSEQ multiplex PCR; TCRdb's version includes in-frame clones alone and lacks a portion of them. Of hundreds of thousands of clones in the sample, around an eighth were seen once. What was sequenced was naive CD4+ T cells from blood. The chain is built from TRBV2 and TRBJ2-5; 8 positions agree with TRBD1. The receptor's source is a man between 18 and 35 years old with type 1 diabetes. The CDR3 protein is CASSDRGETQYF. The CDR3, as DNA: TGTGCCAGCAGCGACAGGGGTGAGACCCAGTACTTC.